Listed here are 17 T cell receptor beta chains from one sample, sequenced in a study of cytomegalovirus exposure and HLA in healthy donors. TCRdb's table, derived via immunoSEQ multiplex PCR, lists solely in-frame clones and lacks some. This table has some 200,000 clones, roughly 88% appearing once. Material for sequencing was PBMCs. The receptors were sampled from a woman under 40 in good health and CMV-seropositive.

The chain couples TRBV30 to TRBJ2-5; 7 nucleotides align to TRBD2. Germline CDR1 reads GTSNPN; CDR2 reads SVGIG (reference sequence). V trimming: 5 bases; J trimming: 4 bases; junction bases outside the gene matches: 4. This CDR3 region has 12 residues. Written as DNA, the CDR3 is TGTGCCTGGGGTCCGGGAGGAGAGACCCAGTACTTC. This gives the protein CAWGPGGETQYF.

This clone occurred once. This rearrangement joins TRBV5-5 to TRBJ1-5, with D possibly being TRBD1 (6 bases). Between the trimmed V and J ends, which lost 2 bases and 15 bases, there was a span of 18 bases. CDR1 is SGHKS and CDR2 is YYEKEE in the germline V gene (reference sequence). The CDR3 consists of 13 residues. In DNA, the CDR3 is TGTGCCAGCAGCTTAGAGCCGAGGGGGAGTAGGCATTTT. Protein product: CASSLEPRGSRHF.

The chain couples TRBV4-2 to TRBJ2-3, with D perhaps TRBD2 (6 bases). The CDR3 has 17 amino acids. V was cut by 9 bases and J by 0 bases, with 22 bases left in between. CDR1 is LGHNA, CDR2 YNFKEQ, per germline. This chain's CDR3 is CASNSRVAGSSTDTQYF. In DNA, the CDR3 is TGTGCCAGTAATTCTAGGGTGGCGGGATCTAGCACAGATACGCAGTATTTT.

This sequence joins TRBV28 and TRBJ2-5; 10 bases match TRBD2. With 3 bases clipped from V and 0 bases from J, the junction kept 4 bases outside the gene matches. Germline CDR1 is MDHEN and CDR2 is SYDVKM. This CDR3 spans 16 amino acids. CDR3 nucleotides: TGTGCCAGCAGTTTTCGGACTAGCGGAAACCAAGAGACCCAGTACTTC. It translates to CASSFRTSGNQETQYF.

The chain carries TRBV28 and TRBJ2-7, with D possibly TRBD1 on 5 matching bases. Germline V lookup: CDR1 MDHEN, CDR2 SYDVKM. The CDR3 is 13 residues long. The V gene lost 3 bases and the J gene lost 3 bases, with 9 bases spanning the gap. The CDR3, as DNA: TGTGCCAGCAGTTTCTTCCAGGGCTACGAGCAGTACTTC. Protein sequence: CASSFFQGYEQYF.

The genes are TRBV9 and TRBJ2-5; D uncertain. This CDR3 region has 13 residues. From germline, CDR1 is SGDLS and CDR2 YYNGEE. The V and J ends lost 0 bases and 1 base respectively, with 4 bases between them. The CDR3 here is CASSVGLQETQYF. CDR3 in DNA: TGTGCCAGCAGCGTAGGGCTCCAAGAGACCCAGTACTTC.

This chain connects TRBV6-5 to TRBJ2-1, with 9 bases aligning to TRBD1. The CDR3 totals 15 residues. The ends lost 3 bases at V and 4 bases at J; junction bases unmatched: 4. The V gene's germline CDR1 is MNHEY and CDR2 SVGAGI. CDR3 nucleotides: TGTGCCAGCAGTTATAGGGGGACAGGGTACAATGAGCAGTTCTTC. This encodes CASSYRGTGYNEQFF.

This clone has a handful of counts. The chain joins TRBV7-3 to TRBJ2-1; D is ambiguous. Trimming cost V 5 bases and J 0 bases, with 14 bases left between them. Germline CDR1 reads SGHTA; CDR2 reads FQGTGA. This CDR3 has 16 amino acids. The CDR3 sequence: CASSPYTISSYNEQFF. CDR3 DNA: TGTGCCAGCAGCCCCTATACTATAAGCTCCTACAATGAGCAGTTCTTC.

The chain has TRBV13 and TRBJ2-7; TRBD2 matches 8 bases. Germline CDR1 is PRHDT and CDR2 is FYEKMQ (reference sequence). CDR3 length equals 15 residues. J was trimmed by 3 bases and V by 0 bases; bases with no gene match: 4. DNA for the CDR3: TGTGCCAGCAGCTTAGGCCCAGCGGGAGACTACGAGCAGTACTTC. Encoded protein: CASSLGPAGDYEQYF.

V and J are TRBV4-2 and TRBJ2-7; D is possibly TRBD2 (5 bases). CDR1 and CDR2 (germline): LGHNA, YNFKEQ. V was shortened by 4 bases and J by 3 bases, with 10 bases between the two germline ends. This CDR3 has 13 amino acids. CDR3 DNA sequence: TGTGCCAGCAGCCCCGCCCGGGACTACGAGCAGTACTTC. Encoded protein: CASSPARDYEQYF.

The chain uses TRBV7-2 and TRBJ1-5, with TRBD1 as a possible D gene (5 bases). Germline loops: CDR1 SGHTA, CDR2 FQGNSA. There are 13 residues in the CDR3. V dropped 5 bases and J dropped 4 bases, with 9 bases sitting between them. This chain's CDR3 is CASSEDRNQPQHF. The CDR3 region has the DNA TGTGCCAGCAGCGAAGACAGAAATCAGCCCCAGCATTTT. Based on the CDR3 plus reference TRBV7-2 and TRBJ1-5, the full variable domain is GAGVSQSPSNKVTEKGKDVELRCDPISGHTALYWYRQSLGQGLEFLIYFQGNSAPDKSGLPSDRFSAERTGGSVSTLTIQRTQQEDSAVYLCASSEDRNQPQHFGDGTRLSIL.

This chain uses TRBV15 with TRBJ2-7; a possible D gene is TRBD1 (6 bases). The CDR3 is 15 amino acids. Germline-derived CDR1 and CDR2 are LNHNV and YYDKDF (reference sequence). V was shortened by 2 bases and J by 2 bases, with 13 bases between the two germline ends. CDR3 bases: TGTGCCACCAGCAGAAGACCCGGGACACCCTACGAGCAGTACTTC. Protein product: CATSRRPGTPYEQYF.

The chain recombines TRBV7-9 with TRBJ2-3, with D perhaps TRBD2 (6 bases). The CDR3 has 14 residues. Per the germline V gene, CDR1 is SEHNR and CDR2 is FQNEAQ (reference sequence). Between the trimmed V and J ends, which lost 5 bases and 3 bases, there was a span of 12 bases. The CDR3 here is CASSTTGGTDTQYF. The CDR3 nucleotides read TGTGCCAGCAGCACTACAGGAGGGACAGATACGCAGTATTTT.

In DNA, the CDR3 is TGTGCCAGCAGTCAACAGGGGCAGGGAAGGCAGCCCCAGCATTTT. Amino acids: CASSQQGQGRQPQHF. This chain joins TRBV7-9 and TRBJ1-5; 7 bases match TRBD1. V was pared by 6 bases and J by 7 bases, with 12 bases of the junction left unmatched. The CDR3 has 15 residues. Germline V gene lookup returns CDR1 SEHNR and CDR2 FQNEAQ (reference sequence).

The chain uses TRBV14 and TRBJ1-2; 12 nucleotides agree with TRBD1. Losses at the gene ends were 10 bases for V and 5 bases for J; bases not matched to a gene: 17. The germline V gene encodes CDR1 SGHDN and CDR2 FVKESK. The CDR3 runs 17 residues. The CDR3 DNA reads TGTGCCACCTACGACACTTCCGGGACAGGGGGCCGGTATGGCTACACCTTC. It specifies CATYDTSGTGGRYGYTF.

The rearrangement links TRBV30 to TRBJ1-2; the D is unclear. The germline V and J ends were trimmed by 6 bases and 5 bases, with 16 bases remaining between them. Per the germline V gene, CDR1 is GTSNPN and CDR2 is SVGIG (reference sequence). CDR3 length: 13 residues. The CDR3 spells CACKAYRVYGYTF. The CDR3 coding sequence is TGTGCCTGTAAAGCATACCGCGTTTATGGCTACACCTTC. The full variable domain, rest sourced from reference TRBV30 and TRBJ1-2, is SQTIHQWPATLVQPVGSPLSLECTVEGTSNPNLYWYRQAAGRGLQLLFYSVGIGQISSEVPQNLSASRPQDRQFILSSKKLLLSDSGFYLCACKAYRVYGYTFGSGTRLTVV.

This chain links TRBV6-1 with TRBJ2-5, with TRBD2 identical over 7 bases. The CDR3 covers 12 residues. The V gene's germline CDR1 is MNHNS and CDR2 SASEGT. The V and J ends lost 6 bases and 7 bases, in that order; junction bases with no gene match: 5. The CDR3 DNA reads TGTGCCAGCAGCGCAACGGGGGGGACCCAGTACTTC. It codes for CASSATGGTQYF.